Each of the 26 T cell receptor beta chains below was sequenced from the same sample in a study of blood T cell repertoires in COVID-19. Clones were sequenced by immunoSEQ multiplex PCR, and TCRdb holds only the in-frame ones, with some missing. The sample carries 450,000 to 500,000 clones, around 85% recorded once. Sequenced: peripheral blood. The receptor source for this set is a human donor in a cohort sampled during active COVID-19.

The V gene is TRBV27, the J gene TRBJ2-3; no clear D. CDR3 size: 17 residues. Per the germline V gene, CDR1 is MNHEY and CDR2 is SMNVEV (reference sequence). V was cut by 0 bases and J by 0 bases, with 13 bases left in between. Here the CDR3 DNA reads TGTGCCAGCAGTTTATCGATATATACTGCTAGCACAGATACGCAGTATTTT. Translation gives CASSLSIYTASTDTQYF.

The rearrangement links TRBV7-9 to TRBJ2-3; 8 bases line up with TRBD2. V shed 2 bases, J shed 1 base, and the junction held 2 bases outside the gene matches. The CDR3 has 15 residues. The germline V gene has CDR1 SEHNR and CDR2 FQNEAQ (reference sequence). The CDR3 reads CASSLLLAGTDTQYF. The CDR3 DNA is TGTGCCAGCAGCTTACTACTAGCGGGCACAGATACGCAGTATTTT.

This clone was detected a few times. V gene TRBV5-5 combines with J gene TRBJ1-1; 7 bases agree with TRBD1. CDR3 size: 14 residues. V gave up 4 bases and J gave up 7 bases; unmatched junction bases: 10. Germline assignment: CDR1 SGHKS and CDR2 YYEKEE (reference sequence). The CDR3 DNA reads TGTGCCAGCAGCGGACCCGGGACAGCAATTGAAGCTTTCTTT. Residues: CASSGPGTAIEAFF.

J is TRBJ2-7 and V is TRBV7-8; D unclear. V gave up 5 bases and J gave up 3 bases, with 11 bases separating them. The CDR3 length is 13 residues. Germline V gene data show CDR1 as SGHVS and CDR2 as FQNEAQ. The DNA of the CDR3 is TGTGCCAGCAGCCGAGGATCCTACTACGAGCAGTACTTC. Encoded protein: CASSRGSYYEQYF.

This chain joins TRBV7-2 and TRBJ2-7, with D maybe TRBD1 (6 bases). The CDR3 totals 15 residues. V lost 6 bases and J lost 2, with 17 bases in between. The germline V gene has CDR1 SGHTA and CDR2 FQGNSA. The CDR3 loop reads CASRPQAGDPYEQYF. CDR3 nucleotide sequence: TGTGCCAGCAGACCCCAGGCAGGGGACCCCTACGAGCAGTACTTC.

The chain combines TRBV30 with TRBJ2-5; 7 positions agree with TRBD2. Germline-derived CDR1 and CDR2 are GTSNPN and SVGIG (reference sequence). J lost 5 bases, V lost 2 bases, and 5 bases had no gene match. The CDR3 contains 13 residues. CDR3 DNA sequence: TGTGCCTGGAGTCTTCTAGCGGTGGAGACCCAGTACTTC. It codes for CAWSLLAVETQYF.

This clone was picked up one time. The rearrangement uses TRBV30 and TRBJ2-7, with no clear D. The CDR3 contains 12 residues. Trimming took 1 base from V and 3 from J, leaving 7 bases between them. Germline V lookup: CDR1 GTSNPN, CDR2 SVGIG (reference sequence). The CDR3 bases are TGTGCCTGGAGTGCGGCAGGCTACGAGCAGTACTTC. Protein product: CAWSAAGYEQYF.

The chain links TRBV4-3 to TRBJ2-5, with 10 bases aligning to TRBD2. CDR3 length: 17 residues. Germline CDR1 and CDR2: LGHNA and YSLEER. With V trimmed by 1 base and J by 3 bases, 8 bases remained unmatched. This chain's CDR3 is CASSQASGRRGEETQYF. CDR3 bases: TGCGCCAGCAGCCAAGCTAGCGGGAGACGGGGAGAAGAGACCCAGTACTTC.

J is TRBJ1-2 and V is TRBV19, with 9 bases fitting TRBD1. Germline V gives CDR1 LNHDA, CDR2 SQIVND (reference sequence). The CDR3 length is 14 residues. Unmatched junction bases numbered 7, after V lost 7 bases and J lost 4 bases. CDR3 in DNA: TGTGCCAGTATTAGGGACAGGGATGGCTATGGCTACACCTTC. It translates to CASIRDRDGYGYTF.

The rearrangement uses TRBV6-2 or TRBV6-3 and TRBJ2-1; D gene uncertain. The CDR3 is 15 amino acids. Germline V gives CDR1 MNHEY, CDR2 SVGEGT. Trimming removed 2 bases from V and 4 bases from J, with 12 bases in between. The CDR3 DNA reads as TGTGCCAGCAGTTACGCCCGGCGGAATTACAATGAGCAGTTCTTC. Encoded protein: CASSYARRNYNEQFF.

In this sample, this clone turned up a few times. The rearrangement joins TRBV12-3 or TRBV12-4 to TRBJ1-2; D ambiguous. V lost 2 bases and J lost 8, with 12 bases in between. This CDR3 comprises 13 residues. The CDR3 protein is CASSLTAAGGYTF. CDR3 nucleotide sequence: TGTGCCAGCAGTTTAACAGCCGCGGGGGGCTACACCTTC.

A note on this clone: The same CDR3 arises from other DNA sequences in this sample as well. J is TRBJ1-5 and V is TRBV9; D perhaps matches TRBD1 (5 bases). V was pared by 0 bases and J by 4 bases, with 8 bases between. The germline V gene encodes CDR1 SGDLS and CDR2 YYNGEE. The CDR3 is 14 residues long. The CDR3 region is CASSVDPGNQPQHF. The CDR3 DNA reads TGTGCCAGCAGCGTAGACCCAGGGAATCAGCCCCAGCATTTT.

V usage is TRBV28 and J usage is TRBJ2-2; 7 nucleotides match TRBD2. This CDR3 is built from 16 residues. Germline V gene lookup returns CDR1 MDHEN and CDR2 SYDVKM. V lost 7 bases, J lost 2 bases, and 10 bases stayed unmatched. CDR3 in amino acids: CASTLITGGNTGELFF. The CDR3 DNA is TGTGCCAGCACTCTCATTACGGGAGGAAACACCGGGGAGCTGTTTTTT.

The chain is built from TRBV9 and TRBJ2-5; TRBD2 matches 11 bases. Germline assignment: CDR1 SGDLS and CDR2 YYNGEE. Germline trimming cut 2 bases from V and 4 bases from J; bases unmatched to any gene: 4. This CDR3 contains 15 residues. Here the CDR3 DNA reads TGTGCCAGCAGCGTGGTAGCGGGAGGGGGAGAGACCCAGTACTTC. It codes for CASSVVAGGGETQYF.

V usage is TRBV7-8 and J usage is TRBJ1-6, with no clear D. Trimming cost V 1 base and J 7 bases, with 5 bases left between them. CDR3 length: 13 amino acids. Germline CDR1 is SGHVS and CDR2 is FQNEAQ. The CDR3 here is CASSLDGNSPLHF. The DNA for the CDR3 is TGTGCCAGCAGCTTAGACGGGAATTCACCCCTCCACTTT.

This sequence joins TRBV29-1 and TRBJ1-2, with 7 nucleotides matching TRBD1. The germline V gene has CDR1 SQVTM and CDR2 ANQGSEA. With 7 bases clipped from V and 0 bases from J, the junction kept 8 bases outside the gene matches. CDR3 length: 14 amino acids. CDR3 in amino acids: CSANSGTANYGYTF. The CDR3 DNA sequence: TGCAGCGCTAATTCCGGGACAGCTAACTATGGCTACACCTTC.

This chain links TRBV10-2 with TRBJ2-1; 11 nucleotides align to TRBD2. The germline V gene has CDR1 WSHSY and CDR2 SAAADI. This CDR3 contains 13 residues. V was clipped by 8 bases and J by 7 bases; unmatched bases: 4. CDR3 sequence: CASRLAGKNEQFF. DNA for the CDR3: TGCGCCAGCCGACTAGCGGGAAAGAATGAGCAGTTCTTC.

This chain joins TRBV6-5 and TRBJ1-3, with D unclear. V lost 6 bases, J lost 0 bases, and 9 bases lay in between. Germline loops: CDR1 MNHEY, CDR2 SVGAGI. CDR3 length: 14 amino acids. The CDR3 DNA is TGTGCCAGCAGCCCCGGAGTCTCTGGAAACACCATATATTTT. The encoded protein is CASSPGVSGNTIYF.

This sequence joins TRBV7-3 and TRBJ2-7; TRBD2 aligns across 11 bases. Germline loops: CDR1 SGHTA, CDR2 FQGTGA. V shed 6 bases and J 5 bases; nucleotides not matched to a gene: 9. This CDR3 is 15 amino acids long. CDR3 residues: CASRDPSGRRNEQYF. CDR3 DNA: TGTGCCAGCAGGGATCCTAGCGGGAGGAGGAACGAGCAGTACTTC.

The chain recombines TRBV9 with TRBJ2-1; 10 nucleotides align to TRBD2. The CDR3 sequence is 15 residues long. After removal of 0 bases from V and 5 bases from J, the junction contained 2 bases not matched to a gene. Germline assignment: CDR1 SGDLS and CDR2 YYNGEE. The CDR3 region has the DNA TGTGCCAGCAGCGTAGAGGGACTAGCGAACAATGAGCAGTTCTTC. Protein: CASSVEGLANNEQFF.

The rearrangement joins TRBV5-4 to TRBJ1-1, with 9 bases aligning to TRBD1. The CDR3 spans 15 residues. The germline V gene has CDR1 SGHNT and CDR2 YYREEE (reference sequence). V lost 0 bases to trimming and J lost 4 bases; unmatched junction nucleotides: 4. CDR3 bases: TGTGCCAGCAGCTTGGGTGGACAGGGGATCACTGAAGCTTTCTTT. This encodes CASSLGGQGITEAFF.

The V gene is TRBV2, the J gene TRBJ1-2; 7 nucleotides align to TRBD1. The CDR3 has 17 residues. CDR1 and CDR2 from the germline V gene are SNHLY and FYNNEI. V lost 6 bases and J lost 4; bases outside the gene matches: 17. The CDR3 DNA sequence: TGTGCCAGCAGCGACCCGAAACAGGGGACACGGTCCTATGGCTACACCTTC. It yields the protein CASSDPKQGTRSYGYTF.

CDR3 amino acids: CASRRTGGAAYGYTF. CDR3 bases: TGTGCCAGCAGAAGGACAGGGGGCGCAGCCTATGGCTACACCTTC. The rearrangement joins TRBV28 to TRBJ1-2; 11 nucleotides match TRBD1. With 6 bases clipped from V and 4 bases from J, the junction kept 7 bases outside the gene matches. The CDR3 runs to 15 residues. CDR1 and CDR2 (germline): MDHEN, SYDVKM.

This chain joins TRBV28 and TRBJ2-7; 9 bases are a match to TRBD1. Germline V gene lookup returns CDR1 MDHEN and CDR2 SYDVKM. The CDR3 has 14 amino acids. V shed 8 bases and J 3 bases; nucleotides not matched to a gene: 8. CDR3 region: CASPPTDRGYEQYF. CDR3 nucleotide sequence: TGTGCCAGCCCTCCCACGGACAGGGGCTACGAGCAGTACTTC.

This clone was observed once. The chain uses TRBV5-1 and TRBJ2-2; 10 bases are shared with TRBD2. The CDR3 has 17 residues. J gave up 1 base and V 4 bases, and 7 bases lay outside the gene matches. Germline CDR1 is SGHRS and CDR2 is YFSETQ. DNA of the CDR3: TGCGCCAGCAGCGGAACGCTAGCGGGAGTGAACACCGGGGAGCTGTTTTTT. Encoded protein: CASSGTLAGVNTGELFF.

V and J are TRBV5-1 and TRBJ2-2; TRBD2 matches at 9 bases. The germline V gene has CDR1 SGHRS and CDR2 YFSETQ. V shed 4 bases and J 1 base; nucleotides not matched to a gene: 5. CDR3 length: 16 residues. The CDR3 sequence: CASSALAGVNTGELFF. The DNA of the CDR3 is TGCGCCAGCAGCGCCTTAGCGGGGGTGAACACCGGGGAGCTGTTTTTT.